A single sample gave rise to the 19 T cell receptor beta chains below, sequenced in a study of CD8 T cells in Susac syndrome (dated by TCRdb to the late 2010s). Receptors were amplified or captured by the immunoSEQ multiplex PCR assay. RNA was extracted using the RNeasy kit, and about 0.45 to 1 ug of the RNA was reverse transcribed with random hexamers. Using fastp at Q25 and MiXCR, TCRdb reprocessed the public reads and kept productive beta chains. Rows merge per CDR3 protein into single entries with the most common DNA and genes. The sample profile shows about 180,000 distinct CDR3 sequences; around 96% of them were found once. The ten largest clones take up 0.15% to 0.2% of the sample. The sequencing input was CD8+ T cells from PBMCs. The receptors shown here come from a human donor with multiple sclerosis.

The rearrangement uses TRBV29-1 and TRBJ1-1; D ambiguous. Germline CDR1 is SQVTM and CDR2 is ANQGSEA. The V gene lost 6 bases and the J gene lost 0 bases, with 8 bases spanning the gap. CDR3 size: 12 residues. The CDR3 sequence is CSVTSLNTEAFF. In DNA form, the CDR3 reads TGCAGCGTGACCTCATTGAACACTGAAGCTTTCTTT. Using reference TRBV29-1 and TRBJ1-1 for the parts outside the CDR3, the full variable domain is SAVISQKPSRDICQRGTSLTIQCQVDSQVTMMFWYRQQPGQSLTLIATANQGSEATYESGFVIDKFPISRPNLTFSTLTVSNMSPEDSSIYLCSVTSLNTEAFFGQGTRLTVV.

The gene calls are TRBV23-1 and TRBJ2-7; 8 bases match TRBD2. TRBV23-1 has ORF status, its function being uncertain. The CDR3 consists of 17 residues. J was trimmed by 6 bases and V by 2 bases; bases with no gene match: 15. The CDR3 DNA reads as TGCGCCAGCAGTCAACCCGGCCGGAGCGGGAGTATTGTCGAGCAGTACTTC. Translated, it gives CASSQPGRSGSIVEQYF.

V is TRBV29-1 and J is TRBJ1-1, with D hard to call. Germline values: CDR1 SQVTM, CDR2 ANQGSEA. This CDR3 contains 13 residues. V gave up 3 bases and J gave up 4 bases, with 12 bases separating them. CDR3 sequence reads: CSVDKGARTEAFF. The CDR3 coding sequence is TGCAGCGTTGATAAGGGAGCACGCACTGAAGCTTTCTTT.

This clonotype showed up just once. The rearrangement uses TRBV6-5 and TRBJ2-1; TRBD2 matches at 9 bases. The germline gives CDR1 MNHEY, CDR2 SVGAGI. Trimming cost V 0 bases and J 8 bases; bases outside gene matches: 8. This CDR3 has 16 residues. CDR3 sequence: CASSYSAGGKVYEQFF. For the CDR3, the DNA is TGTGCCAGCAGTTACTCGGCGGGAGGGAAGGTATATGAGCAGTTCTTC.

This clonotype is a singleton in its sample. The rearrangement joins TRBV12-3 or TRBV12-4 to TRBJ2-7, with a possible D match to TRBD1 (6 bases). V was shortened by 6 bases and J by 6 bases, with 12 bases between the two germline ends. This CDR3 is built from 12 residues. This chain's CDR3 is CASRKTGFEQYF. CDR3 sequence (DNA): TGTGCCAGCAGGAAAACAGGGTTCGAGCAGTACTTC.

This chain joins TRBV7-9 and TRBJ2-7, with D unclear. V lost 2 bases to trimming and J lost 0 bases, with 11 bases between them. CDR1 is SEHNR and CDR2 is FQNEAQ in the germline V gene (reference sequence). The CDR3 loop spans 15 amino acids. In DNA form, the CDR3 reads TGTGCCAGCAGCTTAACCGAAGGTAGCTCCTACGAGCAGTACTTC. Translated: CASSLTEGSSYEQYF. Together with reference TRBV7-9 and TRBJ2-7, the CDR3 gives the full variable domain: DTGVSQNPRHKITKRGQNVTFRCDPISEHNRLYWYRQTLGQGPEFLTYFQNEAQLEKSRLLSDRFSAERPKGSFSTLEIQRTEQGDSAMYLCASSLTEGSSYEQYFGPGTRLTVT.

The chain recombines TRBV4-1 with TRBJ2-5; tentatively, D is TRBD1 (5 bases). The V end lost 0 bases, the J end lost 0 bases, and 14 bases lay between the germline ends. Germline CDR1 reads MGHRA; CDR2 reads YSYEKL. CDR3 length: 17 residues. CDR3 nucleotides: TGCGCCAGCAGCCAAGATGTGATGACGGACAACCAAGAGACCCAGTACTTC. It is translated as CASSQDVMTDNQETQYF.

This chain links TRBV30 with TRBJ2-1; 11 bases are a match to TRBD2. The V gene end was trimmed by 7 bases and the J gene end by 7 bases; junction bases not matched to a gene: 9. There are 14 residues in the CDR3. Germline CDR1 and CDR2: GTSNPN and SVGIG (reference sequence). The CDR3 loop reads CASILAGGRNEQFF. The CDR3 region has the DNA TGTGCCTCGATCCTAGCGGGAGGCCGGAATGAGCAGTTCTTC.

J is TRBJ1-1 and V is TRBV9; D uncertain. This CDR3 is built from 12 residues. CDR1 SGDLS and CDR2 YYNGEE come from the germline V gene. V was clipped by 3 bases and J by 5 bases, with 8 bases between them. The CDR3 region is CASSGTGTEAFF. The DNA of the CDR3 is TGTGCCAGCAGCGGGACGGGAACTGAAGCTTTCTTT.

The chain carries TRBV10-3 and TRBJ2-5; a possible D gene is TRBD1 (5 bases). V was shortened by 3 bases and J by 2 bases, with 13 bases between the two germline ends. This CDR3 region has 15 residues. Germline CDR1 is ENHRY and CDR2 is SYGVKD. CDR3 protein: CAISDTPAGQETQYF. In nucleotides, the CDR3 is TGTGCCATCAGTGACACACCGGCAGGGCAAGAGACCCAGTACTTC.

This chain uses TRBV2 with TRBJ2-2; D may match TRBD1 or TRBD2 (6 bases each). Germline values: CDR1 SNHLY, CDR2 FYNNEI. Trimming shortened V by 8 bases and J by 1 base, and 17 bases separated the two germline ends. The CDR3 sequence is 16 residues long. CDR3 region: CASVGGEGLNTGELFF. CDR3 DNA sequence: TGTGCCAGCGTGGGGGGCGAGGGGCTGAACACCGGGGAGCTGTTTTTT. Complete variable domain (other parts from reference TRBV2 and TRBJ2-2): EPEVTQTPSHQVTQMGQEVILRCVPISNHLYFYWYRQILGQKVEFLVSFYNNEISEKSEIFDDQFSVERPDGSNFTLKIRSTKLEDSAMYFCASVGGEGLNTGELFFGEGSRLTVL.

The genes are TRBV18 and TRBJ2-7; TRBD1 aligns across 7 bases. The V gene end was trimmed by 2 bases and the J gene end by 2 bases; junction bases not matched to a gene: 3. Per the germline V gene, CDR1 is KGHSH and CDR2 is LQKENI. This CDR3 comprises 14 residues. CDR3 amino acids: CASSPKTGPYEQYF. The CDR3 DNA is TGTGCCAGCTCACCAAAGACAGGGCCCTACGAGCAGTACTTC.

The gene calls are TRBV4-1 and TRBJ1-2, with 9 bases matching TRBD1. Trimming cost V 1 base and J 2 bases; bases outside gene matches: 2. In germline, CDR1 is MGHRA, CDR2 YSYEKL. The CDR3 spans 15 residues. CDR3 sequence: CASSQVQGANYGYTF. DNA for the CDR3: TGCGCCAGCAGCCAAGTACAGGGGGCGAACTATGGCTACACCTTC.

The chain is built from TRBV9 and TRBJ1-5; TRBD1 agrees at 7 bases. CDR1 and CDR2 from the germline V gene are SGDLS and YYNGEE. There are 16 residues in the CDR3. With V trimmed by 4 bases and J by 2 bases, 9 bases remained unmatched. Here the CDR3 DNA reads TGTGCCAGCAGCCCAGGGGGGGGCGTAGGCAATCAGCCCCAGCATTTT. This gives the protein CASSPGGGVGNQPQHF.

V usage is TRBV30 and J usage is TRBJ1-1; D perhaps matches TRBD1 (5 bases). This CDR3 is built from 13 residues. V was trimmed by 4 bases and J by 0 bases, leaving 9 bases between them. CDR1 and CDR2 from the germline V gene are GTSNPN and SVGIG (reference sequence). In DNA form, the CDR3 reads TGTGCCTGGACCCCAGGGATGAACACTGAAGCTTTCTTT. This encodes CAWTPGMNTEAFF.

This sequence joins TRBV28 and TRBJ2-7; D gene unclear. CDR1 is MDHEN and CDR2 is SYDVKM in the germline V gene. Trimming shortened V by 5 bases and J by 3 bases, and 5 bases separated the two germline ends. The CDR3 extends over 11 amino acids. The DNA of the CDR3 is TGTGCCAGCAGTCAACACTACGAGCAGTACTTC. Its protein product is CASSQHYEQYF.

The rearrangement joins TRBV9 to TRBJ2-7; D is undetermined. The CDR3 has 14 residues. The V and J ends lost 0 bases and 0 bases respectively, with 7 bases between them. CDR1 is SGDLS, CDR2 YYNGEE, per germline. CDR3 nucleotides: TGTGCCAGCAGCGTAGGTGGCCCCTCCTACGAGCAGTACTTC. Translated: CASSVGGPSYEQYF.

The chain recombines TRBV7-9 with TRBJ2-5, with 7 bases aligning to TRBD2. This CDR3 is 16 amino acids long. Trimming removed 5 bases from V and 5 bases from J; junction bases left unmatched: 14. Germline V gene lookup returns CDR1 SEHNR and CDR2 FQNEAQ (reference sequence). The CDR3 DNA reads TGTGCCAGCAGCGGACCGCGGGACTACAGCAGGGAGACCCAGTACTTC. Its protein is CASSGPRDYSRETQYF.

V and J are TRBV27 and TRBJ1-2, with TRBD1 identical over 8 bases. This CDR3 region has 16 residues. The J segment lost 0 bases and the V segment lost 5 bases, leaving 8 bases of the junction unmatched. In germline, CDR1 is MNHEY, CDR2 SMNVEV (reference sequence). The CDR3 DNA sequence: TGTGCCAGCAGTCCAGCAGGGGGCCCAGCTAACTATGGCTACACCTTC. Its translation: CASSPAGGPANYGYTF.